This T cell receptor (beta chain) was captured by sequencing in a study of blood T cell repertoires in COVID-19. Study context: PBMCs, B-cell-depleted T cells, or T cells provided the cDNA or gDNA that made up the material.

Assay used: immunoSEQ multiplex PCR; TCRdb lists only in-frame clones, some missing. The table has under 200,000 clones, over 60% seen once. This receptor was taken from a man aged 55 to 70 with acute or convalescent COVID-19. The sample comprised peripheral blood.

DNA of the CDR3: TGCGCCAGCAGCCAAAAAGGGGGTGGCTACACCTTC. Its translation: CASSQKGGGYTF. The rearrangement uses TRBV4-1 and TRBJ1-2; tentative D call: TRBD1 (6 bases). V shed 2 bases and J shed 7 bases, with 8 bases lying between them. The CDR3 runs to 12 residues. Per germline, CDR1 MGHRA and CDR2 YSYEKL.